Following are 22 T cell receptor beta chains from one sample sequenced in a study of blood T cell repertoires in COVID-19. Sequenced by immunoSEQ multiplex PCR; TCRdb stores in-frame clones only, minus some. The table lists some 200,000 clones, 70% to 90% of them singletons. Source material: PBMCs or T cells enriched from blood (not recorded which). These receptors were collected from a woman aged 40 to 55 with acute COVID-19.

As DNA, the CDR3 is TGTGCCAGCAATCCGGGACAGGGAACGGGGGAGCAGTACTTC. Its translation is CASNPGQGTGEQYF. The chain is built from TRBV7-9 and TRBJ2-7, with 9 nucleotides matching TRBD1. Germline CDR1 SEHNR, CDR2 FQNEAQ (reference sequence). The CDR3 is 14 amino acids. V lost 7 bases to trimming and J lost 7 bases; unmatched junction nucleotides: 11.

V and J are TRBV19 and TRBJ1-2; 7 bases are shared with TRBD1. The CDR3 consists of 15 residues. Trimming cost V 5 bases and J 0 bases; bases outside gene matches: 6. Germline loops: CDR1 LNHDA, CDR2 SQIVND (reference sequence). For the CDR3, the DNA is TGTGCCAGTAGTGTAAGGGACAGCGCTAACTATGGCTACACCTTC. Protein product: CASSVRDSANYGYTF.

In its sample, this clone was seen a few times. This chain joins TRBV7-8 and TRBJ2-2, with TRBD2 matching 11 bases. Germline V CDR1 and CDR2: SGHVS, FQNEAQ. The CDR3 loop spans 17 amino acids. J was trimmed by 5 bases and V by 5 bases; bases with no gene match: 10. The CDR3, as DNA: TGTGCCAGCAGCCTAATTTCTAGCGGGGGGCGTACCGGGGAGCTGTTTTTT. Residues: CASSLISSGGRTGELFF.

This chain uses TRBV2 with TRBJ2-1; 14 bases are a match to TRBD2. Germline CDR1 reads SNHLY; CDR2 reads FYNNEI. This CDR3 comprises 16 residues. V shed 6 bases, J shed 4 bases, and the junction held 5 bases outside the gene matches. In DNA form, the CDR3 reads TGTGCCAGCAGAGGGACTAGCGGGGGAACTTACAATGAGCAGTTCTTC. Translated, it gives CASRGTSGGTYNEQFF.

The chain joins TRBV19 to TRBJ1-6, with TRBD1 identical over 7 bases. The CDR3 covers 14 residues. V shed 6 bases and J 10 bases; nucleotides not matched to a gene: 9. In germline, CDR1 is LNHDA, CDR2 SQIVND (reference sequence). In nucleotides, the CDR3 is TGTGCCAGTAGGCGACAGGGAGTTTCCTCACCCCTCCACTTT. The encoded protein is CASRRQGVSSPLHF.

The CDR3 nucleotides are TGTGCCAGCAAGGACGGTAGCGGGGGAACCTACGAGCAGTACTTC. Its translation is CASKDGSGGTYEQYF. V and J are TRBV6-1 and TRBJ2-7; TRBD2 agrees at 9 bases. The CDR3 consists of 15 residues. The V and J ends lost 7 bases and 2 bases, in that order; junction bases with no gene match: 9. CDR1 and CDR2 from the germline V gene are MNHNS and SASEGT.

V is TRBV27 and J is TRBJ2-3, with TRBD1 matching 9 bases. Losses at the gene ends were 7 bases for V and 3 bases for J; bases not matched to a gene: 8. Germline CDR1 and CDR2: MNHEY and SMNVEV (reference sequence). This CDR3 is built from 15 residues. CDR3 coding DNA: TGTGCCAGCATGGGACAGGGCAAAATAACAGATACGCAGTATTTT. Protein: CASMGQGKITDTQYF.

This rearrangement joins TRBV7-2 to TRBJ2-3; 15 positions match TRBD2. Germline CDR1 and CDR2: SGHTA and FQGNSA. CDR3 length: 17 residues. V lost 5 bases, J lost 4 bases, and 7 bases stayed unmatched. CDR3 loop: CASSPRTSGGEADTQYF. CDR3 bases: TGTGCCAGCAGCCCCAGGACTAGCGGGGGGGAGGCAGATACGCAGTATTTT.

This chain joins TRBV6-5 and TRBJ2-1, with TRBD1 matching over 8 bases. V lost 6 bases to trimming and J lost 15 bases; unmatched junction nucleotides: 7. CDR1 and CDR2 (germline): MNHEY, SVGAGI. The CDR3 is 11 amino acids. The DNA of the CDR3 is TGTGCCAGCAGAGGACAGGGCATGTGGTTCTTC. It yields the protein CASRGQGMWFF.

The chain has TRBV6-5 and TRBJ2-2, with 9 bases that match TRBD1. Germline lookup yields CDR1 MNHEY and CDR2 SVGAGI. This CDR3 is 15 amino acids long. V was clipped by 6 bases and J by 3 bases; unmatched bases: 5. The chain's CDR3 is CASRWDREDTGELFF. CDR3 DNA sequence: TGTGCCAGCAGGTGGGACAGGGAGGACACCGGGGAGCTGTTTTTT.

The J gene is TRBJ1-2, the V gene TRBV27; 7 positions agree with TRBD1. CDR1 MNHEY and CDR2 SMNVEV come from the germline V gene (reference sequence). The CDR3 is 16 amino acids. The V segment lost 0 bases and the J segment 7 bases; nucleotides outside the gene matches: 11. CDR3 sequence: CASSLSIRGGAGGYTF. The CDR3 DNA follows: TGTGCCAGCAGTTTATCGATACGAGGGGGCGCAGGTGGCTACACCTTC.

CDR3 coding DNA: TGTGCCAGCAGCTCCCCGGGTCCTCACTACAATGAGCAGTTCTTC. Residues: CASSSPGPHYNEQFF. V and J are TRBV7-3 and TRBJ2-1; D is unresolved. V lost 4 bases, J lost 3 bases, and 13 bases lay in between. Germline-derived CDR1 and CDR2 are SGHTA and FQGTGA. The CDR3 is 15 amino acids.

The chain joins TRBV18 to TRBJ2-7; TRBD1 matches 8 bases. J lost 5 bases, V lost 3 bases, and 6 bases had no gene match. CDR1 KGHSH and CDR2 LQKENI come from the germline V gene. The CDR3 runs 14 residues. CDR3 bases: TGTGCCAGCTCACCGGCAGGGGGCTTCCACGAGCAGTACGTC. As protein: CASSPAGGFHEQYV.

The gene calls are TRBV2 and TRBJ1-2; D is undetermined. CDR1 is SNHLY and CDR2 is FYNNEI in the germline V gene. There are 13 residues in the CDR3. The V and J ends lost 4 bases and 6 bases respectively, with 12 bases between them. The CDR3 sequence is CASSVTRENGYTF. Written as DNA, the CDR3 is TGTGCCAGCAGTGTAACGAGGGAGAATGGCTACACCTTC.

The chain joins TRBV30 to TRBJ2-2; no definite D call. Trimming cost V 3 bases and J 7 bases, with 9 bases left between them. The germline V gene encodes CDR1 GTSNPN and CDR2 SVGIG (reference sequence). The CDR3 sequence is 12 residues long. The CDR3 DNA follows: TGTGCCTGGAGGGAGCAGCACGGGGAGCTGTTTTTT. It translates to CAWREQHGELFF.

This clone was observed a handful of times. The chain combines TRBV5-1 with TRBJ2-2, with D maybe TRBD1 (8 bases). This CDR3 is built from 14 residues. V was cut by 3 bases and J by 7 bases, with 13 bases left in between. CDR1 is SGHRS and CDR2 is YFSETQ in the germline V gene. The CDR3 nucleotides are TGCGCCAGCAGCTCGGACAGGGAGGGCGGGGAGCTGTTTTTT. Its translation: CASSSDREGGELFF. Complete variable domain (other parts from reference TRBV5-1 and TRBJ2-2): KAGVTQTPRYLIKTRGQQVTLSCSPISGHRSVSWYQQTPGQGLQFLFEYFSETQRNKGNFPGRFSGRQFSNSRSEMNVSTLELGDSALYLCASSSDREGGELFFGEGSRLTVL.

The J gene is TRBJ1-4, the V gene TRBV2; weak D call: TRBD1 (6 bases). The ends were cut back, 11 bases at V and 10 bases at J, with 20 bases in the middle. This CDR3 has 13 amino acids. Germline loops: CDR1 SNHLY, CDR2 FYNNEI. Here the CDR3 reads CAGHPGESGKLFF. DNA of the CDR3: TGTGCCGGCCACCCAGGGGAAAGTGGAAAACTGTTTTTT.

This chain links TRBV12-5 with TRBJ1-5; TRBD1 agrees at 7 bases. Germline CDR1 and CDR2: LGHNT and FRNRAP. The CDR3 is 17 residues long. V lost 0 bases to trimming and J lost 2 bases; unmatched junction nucleotides: 7. This CDR3 is CASGLVVEGARNQPQHF. CDR3 nucleotide sequence: TGTGCTAGTGGTTTGGTGGTAGAGGGGGCCCGCAATCAGCCCCAGCATTTT.

V and J are TRBV24-1 and TRBJ2-3; a possible D gene is TRBD2 (5 bases). CDR3 length: 15 amino acids. The germline V gene has CDR1 KGHDR and CDR2 SFDVKD. V lost 4 bases to trimming and J lost 5 bases, with 15 bases between them. CDR3 in amino acids: CATSDGGLGLDTQYF. The CDR3 coding sequence is TGTGCCACCAGTGACGGTGGACTTGGGCTAGATACGCAGTATTTT.

The chain joins TRBV7-3 to TRBJ2-3; TRBD2 aligns across 9 bases. J gave up 5 bases and V 4 bases, and 13 bases lay outside the gene matches. The germline V gene has CDR1 SGHTA and CDR2 FQGTGA. The CDR3 sequence is 17 residues long. CDR3 protein: CASSSRWAGGLIDTQYF. The CDR3, as DNA: TGTGCCAGCAGCTCCCGATGGGCGGGGGGGCTAATAGATACGCAGTATTTT.

J is TRBJ2-7 and V is TRBV4-3; 10 bases align to TRBD2. This CDR3 comprises 15 residues. With V trimmed by 1 base and J by 3 bases, 3 bases remained unmatched. CDR1 LGHNA and CDR2 YSLEER come from the germline V gene. The CDR3: CASSQVSGGHYEQYF. The CDR3 region has the DNA TGCGCCAGCAGCCAAGTTAGCGGGGGGCACTACGAGCAGTACTTC.

CDR3 bases: TGTGCCAGCAGCCAATCCGCGGCTGTCTATGGCTACACCTTC. Protein sequence: CASSQSAAVYGYTF. V gene TRBV3-1 (or the pseudogene TRBV3-2) combines with J gene TRBJ1-2; D gene ambiguous. The CDR3 has 14 amino acids. Germline V lookup: CDR1 LGHDT, CDR2 YNNKEL (reference sequence). V lost 2 bases to trimming and J lost 4 bases, with 11 bases between them.